This T cell receptor (beta chain) was retrieved from a study of blood T cell repertoires in COVID-19. Recovery among Cohort 3 donors was established by two negative PCRs, clearance, or symptom resolution. Germline V gene data show CDR1 as SGHVS and CDR2 as FQNEAQ. V lost 2 bases to trimming and J lost 3 bases; unmatched junction nucleotides: 4. The CDR3 totals 16 residues. Assay: immunoSEQ multiplex PCR; the TCRdb copy retains only in-frame clones and omits some. The sample holds about 350,000 clones; over 75% are singletons and the top ten take approximately 0.99%. Input material: PBMCs or T cells enriched from blood (not recorded which). The source of this sequence is a woman aged 25 to 39 who had recovered from COVID-19. The chain has TRBV7-8 and TRBJ1-5; TRBD1 agrees at 10 bases. The CDR3 DNA is TGTGCCAGCAGCTTAAGGGACAGGGGCAACAATCAGCCCCAGCATTTT. Translating gives CASSLRDRGNNQPQHF.